This entry features one T cell receptor (beta chain) sequence. Antigen unknown. Trimming took 5 bases from V and 7 from J, leaving 21 bases between them. This CDR3 has 15 residues. CDR1 is MNHEY and CDR2 is SMNVEV in the germline V gene (reference sequence). CD45RO-negative CD8 cells positively selected for CCR7 made up the naive population, which excluded terminally differentiated effector memory CD45RA+ cells. Assay: immunoSEQ multiplex PCR; the TCRdb copy retains only in-frame clones and omits some. The table lists hundreds of thousands of clones, approximately 95% of them singletons, with over 0.095% in the top ten. This specimen comes from a study of shared clonotypes between healthy human individuals. Background on the study: Each donor's CD8 memory used one plate, CD8 naive two, each CD4 subset three. Study observations and caveats: Richness estimates generally favored naive over memory subsets.

The chain joins TRBV27 to TRBJ2-7; D may match TRBD1 or TRBD2 (5 bases each). This clonotype was sampled from a woman in her 30s in good health. The specimen sequenced was naive CD8+ T cells sorted from blood. CDR3 DNA: TGTGCCAGCAGTCCTCATATAGGGGACCATAATGAGCAGTACTTC. As protein: CASSPHIGDHNEQYF.